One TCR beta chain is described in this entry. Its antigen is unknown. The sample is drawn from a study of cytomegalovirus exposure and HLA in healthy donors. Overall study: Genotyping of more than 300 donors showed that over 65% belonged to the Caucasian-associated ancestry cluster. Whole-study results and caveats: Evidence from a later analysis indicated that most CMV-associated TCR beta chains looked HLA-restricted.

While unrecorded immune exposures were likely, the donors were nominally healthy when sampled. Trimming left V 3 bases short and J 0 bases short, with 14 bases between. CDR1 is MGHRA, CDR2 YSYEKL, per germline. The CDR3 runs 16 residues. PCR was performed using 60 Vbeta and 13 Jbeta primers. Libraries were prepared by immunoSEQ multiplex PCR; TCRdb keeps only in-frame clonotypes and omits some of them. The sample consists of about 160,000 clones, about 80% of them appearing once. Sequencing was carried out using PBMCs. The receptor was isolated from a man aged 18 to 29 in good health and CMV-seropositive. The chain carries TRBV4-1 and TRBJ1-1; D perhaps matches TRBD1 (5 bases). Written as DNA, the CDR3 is TGCGCCAGCAGCCACGCCAGACAGAGCATGAACACTGAAGCTTTCTTT. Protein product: CASSHARQSMNTEAFF.